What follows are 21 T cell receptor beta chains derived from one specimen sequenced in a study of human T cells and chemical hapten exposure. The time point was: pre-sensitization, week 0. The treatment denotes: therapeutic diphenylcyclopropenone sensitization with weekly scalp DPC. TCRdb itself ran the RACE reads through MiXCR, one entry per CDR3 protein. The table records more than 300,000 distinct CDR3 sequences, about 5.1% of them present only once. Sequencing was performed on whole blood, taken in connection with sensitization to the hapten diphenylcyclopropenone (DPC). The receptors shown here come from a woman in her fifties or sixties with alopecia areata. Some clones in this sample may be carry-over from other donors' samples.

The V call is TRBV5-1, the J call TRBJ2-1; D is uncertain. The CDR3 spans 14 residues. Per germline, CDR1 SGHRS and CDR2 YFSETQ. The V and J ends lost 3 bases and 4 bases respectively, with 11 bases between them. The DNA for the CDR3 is TGCGCCAGCAGCTCCGAGGACCGTTACAATGAGCAGTTCTTC. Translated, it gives CASSSEDRYNEQFF. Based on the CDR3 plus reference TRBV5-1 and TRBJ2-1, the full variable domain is KAGVTQTPRYLIKTRGQQVTLSCSPISGHRSVSWYQQTPGQGLQFLFEYFSETQRNKGNFPGRFSGRQFSNSRSEMNVSTLELGDSALYLCASSSEDRYNEQFFGPGTRLTVL.

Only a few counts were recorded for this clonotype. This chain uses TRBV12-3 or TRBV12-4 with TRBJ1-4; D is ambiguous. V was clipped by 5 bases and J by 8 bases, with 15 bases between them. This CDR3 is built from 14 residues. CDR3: CASSHSGRVEKLFF. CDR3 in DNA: TGTGCCAGCAGTCATTCTGGGAGGGTCGAAAAACTGTTTTTT.

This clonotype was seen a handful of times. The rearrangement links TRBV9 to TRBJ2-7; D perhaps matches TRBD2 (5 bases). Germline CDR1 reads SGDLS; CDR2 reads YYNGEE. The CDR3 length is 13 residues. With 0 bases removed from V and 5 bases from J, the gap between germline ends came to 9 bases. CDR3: CASSVAGVNEQYF. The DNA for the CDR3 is TGTGCCAGCAGCGTAGCCGGGGTGAACGAGCAGTACTTC.

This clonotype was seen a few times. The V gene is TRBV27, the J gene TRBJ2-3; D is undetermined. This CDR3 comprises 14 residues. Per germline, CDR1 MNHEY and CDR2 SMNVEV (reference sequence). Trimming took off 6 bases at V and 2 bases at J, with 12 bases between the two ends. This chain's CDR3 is CASSQGIYTDTQYF. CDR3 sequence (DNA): TGTGCCAGCAGCCAAGGGATTTACACAGATACGCAGTATTTT.

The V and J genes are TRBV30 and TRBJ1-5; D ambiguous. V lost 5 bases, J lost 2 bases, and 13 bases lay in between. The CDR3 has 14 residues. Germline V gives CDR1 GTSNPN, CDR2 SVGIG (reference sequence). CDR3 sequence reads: CAWREPQGNQPQHF. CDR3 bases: TGTGCCTGGCGGGAACCCCAGGGCAATCAGCCCCAGCATTTT.

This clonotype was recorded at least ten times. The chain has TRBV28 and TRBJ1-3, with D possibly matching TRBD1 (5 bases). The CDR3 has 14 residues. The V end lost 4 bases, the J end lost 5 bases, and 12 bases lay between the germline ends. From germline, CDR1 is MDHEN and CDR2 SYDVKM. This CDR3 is CASSSGGARNTIYF. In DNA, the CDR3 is TGTGCCAGCAGTTCAGGAGGGGCTCGAAACACCATATATTTT.

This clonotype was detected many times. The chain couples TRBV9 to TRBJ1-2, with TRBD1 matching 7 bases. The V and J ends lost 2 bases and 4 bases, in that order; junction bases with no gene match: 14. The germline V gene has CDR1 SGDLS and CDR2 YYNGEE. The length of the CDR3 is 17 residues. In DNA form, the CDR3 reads TGTGCCAGCAGCGTCTTACCTACAGGGGCCGGGGTCTATGGCTACACCTTC. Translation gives CASSVLPTGAGVYGYTF.

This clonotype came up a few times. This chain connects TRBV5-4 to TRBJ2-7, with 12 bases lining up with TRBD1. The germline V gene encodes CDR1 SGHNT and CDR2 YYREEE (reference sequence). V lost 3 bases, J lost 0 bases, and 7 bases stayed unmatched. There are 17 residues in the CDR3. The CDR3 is CASSSTGQGALSYEQYF. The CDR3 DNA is TGTGCCAGCAGCTCGACGGGACAGGGGGCCCTCTCCTACGAGCAGTACTTC.

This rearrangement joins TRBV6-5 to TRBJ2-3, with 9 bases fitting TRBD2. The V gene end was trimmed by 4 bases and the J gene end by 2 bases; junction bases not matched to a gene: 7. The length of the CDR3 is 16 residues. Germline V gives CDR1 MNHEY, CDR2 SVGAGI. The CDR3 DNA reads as TGTGCCAGCAGTTCTAAAGCGGGAGGCCCCACAGATACGCAGTATTTT. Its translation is CASSSKAGGPTDTQYF.

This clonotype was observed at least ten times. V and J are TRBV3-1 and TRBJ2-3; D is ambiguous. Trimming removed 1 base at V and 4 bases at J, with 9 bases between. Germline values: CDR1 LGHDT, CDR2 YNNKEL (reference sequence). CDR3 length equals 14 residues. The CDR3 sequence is CASSQVLTADTQYF. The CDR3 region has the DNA TGTGCCAGCAGCCAAGTGCTTACCGCAGATACGCAGTATTTT.

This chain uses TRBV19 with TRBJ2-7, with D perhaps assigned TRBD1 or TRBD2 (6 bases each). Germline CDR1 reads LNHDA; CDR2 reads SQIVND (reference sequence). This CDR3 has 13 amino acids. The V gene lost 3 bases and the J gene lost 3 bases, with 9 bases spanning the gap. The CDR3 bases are TGTGCCAGTAGTATCGGAGGGGGCTACGAGCAGTACTTC. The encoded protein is CASSIGGGYEQYF.

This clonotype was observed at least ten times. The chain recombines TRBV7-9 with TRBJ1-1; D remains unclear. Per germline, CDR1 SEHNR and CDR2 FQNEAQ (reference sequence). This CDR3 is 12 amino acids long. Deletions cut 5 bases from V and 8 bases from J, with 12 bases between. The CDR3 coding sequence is TGTGCCAGCAGCCCCCCCAGGAGGGAAGCTTTCTTT. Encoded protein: CASSPPRREAFF.

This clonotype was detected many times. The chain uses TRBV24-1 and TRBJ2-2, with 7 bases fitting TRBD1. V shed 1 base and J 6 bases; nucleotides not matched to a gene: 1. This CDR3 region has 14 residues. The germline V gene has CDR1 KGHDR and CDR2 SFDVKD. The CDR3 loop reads CATSDLGGAGELFF. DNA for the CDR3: TGTGCCACCAGTGATTTAGGGGGCGCCGGGGAGCTGTTTTTT.

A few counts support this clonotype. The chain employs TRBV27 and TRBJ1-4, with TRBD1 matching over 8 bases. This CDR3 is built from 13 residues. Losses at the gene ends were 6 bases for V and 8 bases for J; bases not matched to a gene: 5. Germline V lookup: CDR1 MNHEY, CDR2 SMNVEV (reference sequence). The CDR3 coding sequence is TGTGCCAGCAGAGTCCGGGACAGGGAAAAACTGTTTTTT. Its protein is CASRVRDREKLFF.

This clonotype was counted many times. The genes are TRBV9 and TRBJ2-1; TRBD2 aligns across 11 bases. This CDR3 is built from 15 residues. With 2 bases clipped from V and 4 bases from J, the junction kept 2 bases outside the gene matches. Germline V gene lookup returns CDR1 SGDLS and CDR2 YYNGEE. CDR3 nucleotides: TGTGCCAGCAGCGTTAGGACTAGCGGGTACAATGAGCAGTTCTTC. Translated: CASSVRTSGYNEQFF.

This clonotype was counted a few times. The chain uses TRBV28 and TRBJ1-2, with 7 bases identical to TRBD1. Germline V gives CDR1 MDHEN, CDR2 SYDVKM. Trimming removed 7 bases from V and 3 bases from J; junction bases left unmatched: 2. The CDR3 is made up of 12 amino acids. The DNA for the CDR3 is TGTGCCAGCAATACAGGGGACTATGGCTACACCTTC. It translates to CASNTGDYGYTF.

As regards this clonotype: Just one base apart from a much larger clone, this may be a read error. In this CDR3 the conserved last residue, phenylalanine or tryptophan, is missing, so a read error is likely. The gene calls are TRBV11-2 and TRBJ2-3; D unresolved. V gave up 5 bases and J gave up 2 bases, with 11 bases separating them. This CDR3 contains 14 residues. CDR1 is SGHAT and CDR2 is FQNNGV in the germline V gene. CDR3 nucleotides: TGTGCCAGCAGCCTGACTGCGCTCACAGATACGCAGTATTTA. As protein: CASSLTALTDTQYL.

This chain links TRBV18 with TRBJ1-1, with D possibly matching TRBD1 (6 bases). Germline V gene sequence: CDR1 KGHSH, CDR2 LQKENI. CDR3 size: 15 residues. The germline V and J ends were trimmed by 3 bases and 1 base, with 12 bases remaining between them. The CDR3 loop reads CASSPRQAQNTEAFF. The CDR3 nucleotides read TGTGCCAGCTCACCCCGACAGGCGCAGAACACTGAAGCTTTCTTT.

The CDR3 loop is CASSFPAGQRYTF. The CDR3 region has the DNA TGTGCCAGCAGTTTTCCGGCAGGGCAACGCTACACCTTC. The rearrangement links TRBV28 to TRBJ1-2; weak D call: TRBD1 (5 bases). Germline-derived CDR1 and CDR2 are MDHEN and SYDVKM. The V end was cut by 3 bases, the J end by 9 bases, with 14 bases between. The CDR3 length is 13 residues.

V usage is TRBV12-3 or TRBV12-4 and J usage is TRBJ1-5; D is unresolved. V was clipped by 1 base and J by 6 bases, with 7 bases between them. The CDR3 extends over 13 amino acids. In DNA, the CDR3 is TGTGCCAGCAGTTTAGGACCCTCTCAGCCCCAGCATTTT. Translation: CASSLGPSQPQHF.

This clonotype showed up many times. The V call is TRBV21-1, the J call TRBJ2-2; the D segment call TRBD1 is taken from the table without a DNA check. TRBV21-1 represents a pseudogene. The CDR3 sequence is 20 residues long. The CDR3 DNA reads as TGTGCCAGCAGCAAAGCCGTGAAGGGATTAGGGGACATTAACACCGGGGAGCTGTTTTTT. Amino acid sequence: CASSKAVKGLGDINTGELFF.